Listed below are T cell receptor beta chains from one sample, sequenced in a study of OX40 agonist ivuxolimab in advanced cancers. This table comes from immunoSEQ multiplex PCR, and its TCRdb copy is limited to in-frame clones, with some not included. The table includes about 73,000 clones, approximately 90% detected once. Sequenced material: CD4+ or CD8+ T cells sorted from blood, taken in a trial of the OX40 agonist ivuxolimab. The receptors were sampled from an adult with an advanced solid tumor such as melanoma, head and neck, liver or kidney cancer. Both conserved end residues are part of each CDR3. The listing skips clone size in some rows; elsewhere it reads once, few, many or a size class.

cdr3_aa: CASSLTGYGYTF
j_call: TRBJ1-2
v_call: TRBV7-3
clone_size: .

cdr3_aa: CASSHLHRPPYEQYF
j_call: TRBJ2-7
v_call: TRBV14
clone_size: .

cdr3_aa: CASSLTGGGTDTQYF
j_call: TRBJ2-3
v_call: TRBV7-7
clone_size: .

cdr3_aa: CASRRDYEQFF
j_call: TRBJ2-1
v_call: TRBV5-6
clone_size: .

cdr3_aa: CASSLNLGGEEQFF
j_call: TRBJ2-1
v_call: TRBV7-2
clone_size: .

cdr3_aa: CATSSPGRARDEQFF
j_call: TRBJ2-1
v_call: TRBV15
clone_size: .

cdr3_aa: CASSVAGQGVTDTQYF
j_call: TRBJ2-3
v_call: TRBV9
clone_size: .

cdr3_aa: CASSQQRNTEAFF
j_call: TRBJ1-1
v_call: TRBV7-3
clone_size: .

cdr3_aa: CASSPRTSYSDEQFF
j_call: TRBJ2-1
v_call: TRBV9
clone_size: .

cdr3_aa: CASSYSETQYF
j_call: TRBJ2-5
v_call: TRBV6-6
clone_size: .

cdr3_aa: CASTRRGAGANVLTF
j_call: TRBJ2-6
v_call: TRBV7-2
clone_size: once

cdr3_aa: CASSHRTGDYTF
j_call: TRBJ1-2
v_call: TRBV4-3
clone_size: .

cdr3_aa: CASSSLLREGREQYF
j_call: TRBJ2-7
v_call: TRBV27
clone_size: once

cdr3_aa: CASSATGGRTDTQYF
j_call: TRBJ2-3
v_call: TRBV5-1
clone_size: .

cdr3_aa: CASTPGQGTDTQYF
j_call: TRBJ2-3
v_call: TRBV6-5
clone_size: once

cdr3_aa: CATLPPVANIVIYNEQFF
j_call: TRBJ2-1
v_call: TRBV28
clone_size: .

cdr3_aa: CASDRQGTEPQHF
j_call: TRBJ1-5
v_call: TRBV28
clone_size: .

cdr3_aa: CASSFLGHTQETQYF
j_call: TRBJ2-5
v_call: TRBV7-2
clone_size: .

cdr3_aa: CASSRLGQGSEQYF
j_call: TRBJ2-7
v_call: TRBV4-3
clone_size: .

cdr3_aa: CASSQGPASDEQFF
j_call: TRBJ2-1
v_call: TRBV11-3
clone_size: .

cdr3_aa: CASSLMGLAGEGEQFF
j_call: TRBJ2-1
v_call: TRBV28
clone_size: .

cdr3_aa: CASSTGRLTGNTYEQYF
j_call: TRBJ2-7
v_call: TRBV19
clone_size: once

cdr3_aa: CASSRLQTGELFF
j_call: TRBJ2-2
v_call: TRBV18
clone_size: .

cdr3_aa: CASSWTSGRTGNEQFF
j_call: TRBJ2-1
v_call: TRBV5-1
clone_size: .

cdr3_aa: CASSVGGGRTNTIYF
j_call: TRBJ1-3
v_call: TRBV9
clone_size: few

cdr3_aa: CASSILVAGELFF
j_call: TRBJ2-2
v_call: TRBV19
clone_size: .

cdr3_aa: CASSPSTGHTGELFF
j_call: TRBJ2-2
v_call: TRBV11-3
clone_size: .

cdr3_aa: CASRPTGTYEQYF
j_call: TRBJ2-7
v_call: TRBV6-1
clone_size: .

cdr3_aa: CASSLYSGRGQETQYF
j_call: TRBJ2-5
v_call: TRBV11-3
clone_size: .

cdr3_aa: CASSPGLAFVTDTQYF
j_call: TRBJ2-3
v_call: TRBV7-3
clone_size: .

cdr3_aa: CAISESLAGGNYNEQFF
j_call: TRBJ2-1
v_call: TRBV10-3
clone_size: .